The 14 T cell receptor beta chains below come from one sample, sequenced in a study of blood T cell repertoires in COVID-19. Sequencing used immunoSEQ multiplex PCR; TCRdb keeps in-frame clones, though not all of them. The data show 400,000 to 550,000 clones, with 70% to 90% seen just once and about 2.1% held by the top ten. The specimen sequenced was PBMCs or T cells enriched from blood (not recorded which). These receptors were taken from a woman aged 18-30 years with acute COVID-19.

The chain couples TRBV28 to TRBJ1-5, with D unresolved. Deletions cut 6 bases from V and 6 bases from J, with 18 bases between. The CDR3 extends over 15 amino acids. The germline gives CDR1 MDHEN, CDR2 SYDVKM. CDR3 DNA: TGTGCCAGCAGACCCGCGGGGTATGACACTCAGCCCCAGCATTTT. Translated, it gives CASRPAGYDTQPQHF.

The V and J genes are TRBV30 and TRBJ1-1, with a possible D match to TRBD1 (5 bases). CDR1 is GTSNPN, CDR2 SVGIG, per germline (reference sequence). V was shortened by 4 bases and J by 1 base, with 7 bases between the two germline ends. This CDR3 has 12 amino acids. This CDR3 reads CAWNRGNTEAFF. The CDR3 DNA reads TGTGCCTGGAATAGGGGGAACACTGAAGCTTTCTTT.

V usage is TRBV7-9 and J usage is TRBJ1-1; perhaps TRBD1 as D (5 bases). CDR1 SEHNR and CDR2 FQNEAQ come from the germline V gene (reference sequence). This CDR3 is 13 amino acids long. V was trimmed by 1 base and J by 8 bases, leaving 11 bases between them. This CDR3 is CASSLDSGYEAFF. The CDR3 DNA reads as TGTGCCAGCAGCTTAGACTCAGGGTACGAAGCTTTCTTT.

The J gene is TRBJ2-7, the V gene TRBV27, with 7 bases identical to TRBD1. Germline V gene lookup returns CDR1 MNHEY and CDR2 SMNVEV (reference sequence). V gave up 6 bases and J gave up 2 bases; unmatched junction bases: 10. The CDR3 contains 15 residues. DNA for the CDR3: TGTGCCAGCAGCCTAGGTTCCGGGACAGCCTACGAGCAGTACTTC. Protein product: CASSLGSGTAYEQYF.

The J gene is TRBJ1-5, the V gene TRBV6-2 or TRBV6-3; 8 bases align to TRBD1. Germline loops: CDR1 MNHEY, CDR2 SVGEGT. The CDR3 totals 16 residues. The V and J ends lost 6 bases and 0 bases, in that order; junction bases with no gene match: 7. Written as DNA, the CDR3 is TGTGCCAGCAGCTATAAGACAGGGGATAGCAATCAGCCCCAGCATTTT. Amino acids: CASSYKTGDSNQPQHF.

This chain connects TRBV12-3 or TRBV12-4 to TRBJ1-1, with unresolved D. The CDR3 contains 12 residues. Between the trimmed V and J ends, which lost 2 bases and 10 bases, there was a span of 11 bases. This CDR3 reads CASSLKWRAAFF. The CDR3 bases are TGTGCCAGCAGTTTAAAGTGGAGGGCAGCTTTCTTT.

The rearrangement uses TRBV5-4 and TRBJ1-1; possible D gene TRBD1, 5 bases. Trimming removed 2 bases at V and 2 bases at J, with 13 bases between. The germline V gene has CDR1 SGHNT and CDR2 YYREEE (reference sequence). CDR3 length: 15 residues. The CDR3 coding sequence is TGTGCCAGCAGCTTTGCGACGACAGCAAACACTGAAGCTTTCTTT. Its protein is CASSFATTANTEAFF.

The chain recombines TRBV11-3 with TRBJ2-1, with 14 bases matching TRBD2. V dropped 3 bases and J dropped 7; count of bases not matched to a gene: 5. This CDR3 has 16 amino acids. Per the germline V gene, CDR1 is SGHNT and CDR2 is YENEEA. The CDR3 bases are TGTGCCAGCAGCTTCGGGACTAGCGGGAGTGAGAATGAGCAGTTCTTC. Amino acids: CASSFGTSGSENEQFF.

The chain recombines TRBV9 with TRBJ1-1; 7 bases agree with TRBD1. The germline V gene has CDR1 SGDLS and CDR2 YYNGEE. The CDR3 spans 15 residues. J gave up 4 bases and V 0 bases, and 6 bases lay outside the gene matches. CDR3 sequence reads: CASSVVGRGFTEAFF. The CDR3 nucleotides read TGTGCCAGCAGCGTAGTAGGCAGGGGGTTCACTGAAGCTTTCTTT.

A note on this clone: An end of the junction does not agree with germline; a read error may underlie this. The chain joins TRBV10-3 to TRBJ1-2; D is perhaps TRBD1 (6 bases). Germline values: CDR1 ENHRY, CDR2 SYGVKD. The CDR3 sequence is 14 residues long. The CDR3 sequence: CAITEGGGQGGYTF. The CDR3 region has the DNA TGTGCCATCACTGAGGGCGGGGGGCAAGGTGGCTACACCTTC.

The chain links TRBV6-5 to TRBJ1-2; unclear D gene. CDR1 MNHEY and CDR2 SVGAGI come from the germline V gene. V lost 0 bases and J 5 bases, leaving 16 bases between the germline ends. The CDR3 is made up of 16 amino acids. In DNA, the CDR3 is TGTGCCAGCAGTTACTCGCCCGCTACAGCCGAGTATGGCTACACCTTC. It translates to CASSYSPATAEYGYTF.

This sequence joins TRBV5-1 and TRBJ2-7; D possibly corresponds to TRBD2 (6 bases). Germline CDR1 and CDR2: SGHRS and YFSETQ. This CDR3 comprises 16 residues. V was pared by 6 bases and J by 0 bases, with 19 bases between. CDR3 sequence (DNA): TGCGCCAGCACCCCCTATGGGCGGGGTTCCTCCTACGAGCAGTACTTC. Translating it yields CASTPYGRGSSYEQYF.

The genes are TRBV10-3 and TRBJ2-5; tentatively, D is TRBD2 (6 bases). V lost 4 bases to trimming and J lost 5 bases, with 17 bases between them. This CDR3 region has 15 residues. Germline lookup yields CDR1 ENHRY and CDR2 SYGVKD. This chain's CDR3 is CAISGPGRGGETQYF. The CDR3 region has the DNA TGTGCCATCAGTGGGCCGGGACGCGGAGGGGAGACCCAGTACTTC.

Points on this clone: Other DNA sequences within the sample encode an identical CDR3. The genes are TRBV12-3 or TRBV12-4 and TRBJ1-1, with D tentatively TRBD1 (5 bases). V was pared by 3 bases and J by 1 base, with 6 bases between. The CDR3 sequence is 13 residues long. The CDR3 DNA reads as TGTGCCAGCAGTTTGCAGGGGAACACTGAAGCTTTCTTT. Its translation: CASSLQGNTEAFF.